Presented here are 19 T cell receptor beta chains from one specimen sequenced in a study of vaccination effects on CD4 cells after COVID-19. Their cognate antigens are unknown. With the ViraFEST assay, the study expanded antigen-specific CD4+ T cells using viral peptide pools, then sequenced them. It was after approximately 11 days of culture that CD4+ T cells were isolated. Two doses of BNT162b2 or mRNA-1273 vaccine were administered to participants. Method: immunoSEQ multiplex PCR; TCRdb's copy keeps in-frame clones and lacks some. The sample records 70,000 to 95,000 clones, more than 60% being singletons. The specimen comprised CD4+ T cells from PBMCs cultured with HCoV-OC43 spike peptides, sampled after COVID-19 vaccination. Subset described: HCoV-OC43 spike overlapping peptide pool stimulation. These receptor sequences come from a human donor who received a COVID-19 vaccine.

The V call is TRBV30, the J call TRBJ1-4, with a tentative D call TRBD1 (5 bases). V was cut by 0 bases and J by 7 bases, with 12 bases left in between. The CDR3 runs 14 residues. Looked up from germline, CDR1 is GTSNPN and CDR2 is SVGIG (reference sequence). The CDR3 region is CAWSVRTLGEKLFF. CDR3 in DNA: TGTGCCTGGAGTGTACGGACATTGGGTGAAAAACTGTTTTTT. Complete variable domain (other parts from reference TRBV30 and TRBJ1-4): SQTIHQWPATLVQPVGSPLSLECTVEGTSNPNLYWYRQAAGRGLQLLFYSVGIGQISSEVPQNLSASRPQDRQFILSSKKLLLSDSGFYLCAWSVRTLGEKLFFGSGTQLSVL.

The chain carries TRBV25-1 and TRBJ1-6; no firm D call. V lost 2 bases and J 2 bases, leaving 10 bases between the germline ends. Germline CDR1 and CDR2: MGHDK and SYGVNS. CDR3 length: 16 residues. Here the CDR3 reads CASSETDRPYNSPLHF. CDR3 nucleotide sequence: TGTGCCAGCAGTGAAACGGACCGACCCTATAATTCACCCCTCCACTTT.

This clone has only one observation. The V gene is TRBV4-3, the J gene TRBJ1-2; 7 positions agree with TRBD1. Unmatched junction bases numbered 1, after V lost 0 bases and J lost 6 bases. Germline V gene data show CDR1 as LGHNA and CDR2 as YSLEER. This CDR3 region has 13 residues. The CDR3: CASSQEQGHGYTF. CDR3 DNA: TGCGCCAGCAGCCAAGAACAGGGGCATGGCTACACCTTC.

The chain has TRBV2 and TRBJ1-2; 10 positions match TRBD1. Germline CDR1 and CDR2: SNHLY and FYNNEI. The ends lost 7 bases at V and 1 base at J; junction bases unmatched: 9. The CDR3 loop spans 16 amino acids. CDR3 sequence reads: CASIMTGGLGNYGYTF. In DNA, the CDR3 is TGTGCCAGCATTATGACAGGGGGCTTGGGTAACTATGGCTACACCTTC.

The chain is built from TRBV7-3 and TRBJ2-6; the D gene could be TRBD1 or TRBD2 (5 bases each). The CDR3 totals 17 residues. CDR1 SGHTA and CDR2 FQGTGA come from the germline V gene. Trimming removed 2 bases at V and 0 bases at J, with 11 bases between. The DNA for the CDR3 is TGTGCCAGCAGCTTAGAGGTTGGGGGCTCTGGGGCCAACGTCCTGACTTTC. Translated, it gives CASSLEVGGSGANVLTF.

Concerning this clone: The junction departs from germline at one end; a sequencing error may be responsible. The rearrangement joins TRBV6-5 to TRBJ1-1; D unclear. Germline CDR1 MNHEY, CDR2 SVGAGI. This CDR3 spans 15 amino acids. CDR3 amino acids: CASSHFRLENSEAFF. The CDR3 DNA sequence: TGTGCCAGCAGCCATTTTAGGCTGGAAAACAGTGAAGCTTTCTTT.

This sequence joins TRBV29-1 and TRBJ2-3; D is ambiguous. V was pared by 1 base and J by 4 bases, with 6 bases between. The V gene's germline CDR1 is SQVTM and CDR2 ANQGSEA. The CDR3 consists of 12 residues. The CDR3 here is CSVEAWADTQYF. The CDR3 DNA reads as TGCAGCGTTGAAGCCTGGGCAGATACGCAGTATTTT.

This rearrangement joins TRBV5-5 to TRBJ1-2; D remains ambiguous. CDR1 and CDR2 (germline): SGHKS, YYEKEE (reference sequence). The CDR3 sequence is 15 residues long. Deletions cut 0 bases from V and 3 bases from J, with 12 bases between. CDR3 DNA: TGTGCCAGCAGCTTGGCCGAGAGGACGGACTATGGCTACACCTTC. It encodes CASSLAERTDYGYTF.

V gene TRBV6-1 combines with J gene TRBJ1-2; 9 nucleotides agree with TRBD1. Germline V gene lookup returns CDR1 MNHNS and CDR2 SASEGT. Losses at the gene ends were 2 bases for V and 10 bases for J; bases not matched to a gene: 8. The CDR3 spans 14 residues. CDR3 coding DNA: TGTGCCAGCAGTGAAAGCCTCGGACAGGGGTTCTACACCTTC. Protein sequence: CASSESLGQGFYTF.

This chain joins TRBV4-3 and TRBJ1-2; 9 bases agree with TRBD1. From germline, CDR1 is LGHNA and CDR2 YSLEER. The V segment lost 1 base and the J segment 3 bases; nucleotides outside the gene matches: 3. This CDR3 region has 15 residues. In DNA form, the CDR3 reads TGCGCCAGCAGCCAAGCGACAGGGGGTGACTATGGCTACACCTTC. This translates into CASSQATGGDYGYTF.

CDR3 bases: TGTGCCAGCAGCTTAGAGGGACTAGCGGGGGTCGAGCAGTACGTC. This encodes CASSLEGLAGVEQYV. V is TRBV11-2 and J is TRBJ2-7, with 14 bases matching TRBD2. This CDR3 is built from 15 residues. V shed 0 bases, J shed 6 bases, and the junction held 1 base outside the gene matches. Germline CDR1 is SGHAT and CDR2 is FQNNGV.

V usage is TRBV5-1 and J usage is TRBJ2-6, with D unclear. V lost 1 base and J 1 base, leaving 9 bases between the germline ends. CDR1 and CDR2 (germline): SGHRS, YFSETQ. The CDR3 has 16 amino acids. The CDR3 nucleotides are TGCGCCAGCAGCTTGATCTCGGTTTCTGGGGCCAACGTCCTGACTTTC. Its protein product is CASSLISVSGANVLTF.

The V and J genes are TRBV7-2 and TRBJ2-5; TRBD2 might be the D (5 bases). The CDR3 has 14 residues. Deletions cut 4 bases from V and 5 bases from J, with 14 bases between. From germline, CDR1 is SGHTA and CDR2 FQGNSA. CDR3 amino acids: CASSSPEERETQYF. CDR3 sequence (DNA): TGTGCCAGCAGCTCGCCGGAGGAGAGGGAGACCCAGTACTTC. Variable domain in full (rest from reference TRBV7-2 and TRBJ2-5): GAGVSQSPSNKVTEKGKDVELRCDPISGHTALYWYRQSLGQGLEFLIYFQGNSAPDKSGLPSDRFSAERTGGSVSTLTIQRTQQEDSAVYLCASSSPEERETQYFGPGTRLLVL.

This clone has a single count. The rearrangement joins TRBV12-3 or TRBV12-4 to TRBJ1-2; no clear D. V lost 3 bases and J lost 8, with 10 bases in between. The CDR3 runs 12 residues. DNA of the CDR3: TGTGCCAGCAGTTTTTGGGTTCAGGGCTACACCTTC. As protein: CASSFWVQGYTF.

This chain links TRBV7-3 with TRBJ1-6; D is unresolved. This CDR3 spans 14 amino acids. Looked up from germline, CDR1 is SGHTA and CDR2 is FQGTGA. Trimming shortened V by 1 base and J by 5 bases, and 6 bases separated the two germline ends. Here the CDR3 DNA reads TGTGCCAGCAGCTTAAGGGGTCATAATTCACCCCTCCACTTT. It encodes CASSLRGHNSPLHF.

Only a few counts were recorded for this clone. The chain has TRBV3-1 (or the pseudogene TRBV3-2) and TRBJ1-2; 7 nucleotides agree with TRBD1. Looked up from germline, CDR1 is LGHDT and CDR2 is YNNKEL (reference sequence). The trim removed 0 bases at V and 7 bases at J, leaving 8 bases unmatched. There are 15 residues in the CDR3. The CDR3 loop reads CASSQETTGRSGYTF. As DNA, the CDR3 is TGTGCCAGCAGCCAAGAAACGACAGGGCGGTCTGGCTACACCTTC.

The chain employs TRBV4-1 and TRBJ2-2; TRBD1 matches 9 bases. Trimming at V came to 4 bases and at J to 6 bases, leaving 6 bases not matched to a gene. CDR1 is MGHRA and CDR2 is YSYEKL in the germline V gene. The CDR3 loop spans 15 amino acids. In DNA form, the CDR3 reads TGCGCCAGCAGCCGCGGACAGGGGTGGTCCGGGGAGCTGTTTTTT. Its translation is CASSRGQGWSGELFF.

This chain connects TRBV2 to TRBJ2-2; 7 nucleotides match TRBD1. Trimming at V came to 3 bases and at J to 7 bases, leaving 5 bases not matched to a gene. Germline CDR1 reads SNHLY; CDR2 reads FYNNEI. The CDR3 spans 14 residues. The CDR3 nucleotides are TGTGCCAGCAGTGACGTCAGGGGGTACGGGGAGCTGTTTTTT. Translated: CASSDVRGYGELFF.

This chain links TRBV29-1 with TRBJ2-2, with 7 bases fitting TRBD1. With 7 bases clipped from V and 4 bases from J, the junction kept 6 bases outside the gene matches. The CDR3 spans 13 residues. CDR1 and CDR2 from the germline V gene are SQVTM and ANQGSEA. CDR3 DNA sequence: TGCAGCGCCGACAGGGCAAGCACCGGGGAGCTGTTTTTT. Its translation is CSADRASTGELFF.